This passage covers 20 T cell receptor beta chains from one sample sequenced in a study of blood T cell repertoires in COVID-19. Repertoires were generated with immunoSEQ multiplex PCR, while TCRdb's copy carries only in-frame clones and drops some. In the table there are 150,000 to 200,000 clones, about 86% of which are singletons. Sequencing used peripheral blood. These receptors were taken from a man between 60 and 70 years old with acute or convalescent COVID-19.

The rearrangement joins TRBV2 to TRBJ1-6, with D uncertain. The CDR3 covers 13 residues. In germline, CDR1 is SNHLY, CDR2 FYNNEI. The CDR3, as DNA: TGTGGCGGAGGGCTCTCTTATAATTCACCCCTCCACTTT. Protein sequence: CGGGLSYNSPLHF.

The rearrangement links TRBV18 to TRBJ1-2; 10 bases map to TRBD1. The CDR3 contains 16 residues. Trimming cost V 2 bases and J 2 bases; bases outside gene matches: 5. In germline, CDR1 is KGHSH, CDR2 LQKENI. The CDR3 sequence: CASSPRQGAENYGYTF. CDR3 nucleotide sequence: TGTGCCAGCTCACCAAGACAGGGGGCGGAAAACTATGGCTACACCTTC.

V is TRBV28 and J is TRBJ2-5; 8 nucleotides line up with TRBD1. J lost 5 bases, V lost 7 bases, and 12 bases had no gene match. The CDR3 extends over 15 amino acids. Germline values: CDR1 MDHEN, CDR2 SYDVKM. The DNA of the CDR3 is TGTGCCAGCACCGATAACAGGGGGTCGGGCGAGACCCAGTACTTC. Amino acids: CASTDNRGSGETQYF.

The chain carries TRBV7-9 and TRBJ2-3; 7 nucleotides align to TRBD1. J gave up 4 bases and V 4 bases, and 8 bases lay outside the gene matches. CDR3 length: 15 amino acids. Germline values: CDR1 SEHNR, CDR2 FQNEAQ (reference sequence). The CDR3 sequence: CASSSPRQGADTQYF. The DNA of the CDR3 is TGTGCCAGCAGCTCCCCCAGGCAGGGGGCAGATACGCAGTATTTT. Drawing the rest from reference TRBV7-9 and TRBJ2-3, the complete variable domain is DTGVSQNPRHKITKRGQNVTFRCDPISEHNRLYWYRQTLGQGPEFLTYFQNEAQLEKSRLLSDRFSAERPKGSFSTLEIQRTEQGDSAMYLCASSSPRQGADTQYFGPGTRLTVL.

This clone showed up just a few times. The chain carries TRBV24-1 and TRBJ2-7; 8 bases are a match to TRBD1. The germline gives CDR1 KGHDR, CDR2 SFDVKD. V lost 4 bases and J lost 6; bases outside the gene matches: 4. The CDR3 is 13 residues long. The chain's CDR3 is CATSEQGAGEQYF. For the CDR3, the DNA is TGTGCCACCAGTGAGCAGGGGGCGGGCGAGCAGTACTTC.

The gene calls are TRBV28 and TRBJ1-2; a weak D match, TRBD1 (5 bases). Trimming left V 6 bases short and J 6 bases short, with 17 bases between. The CDR3 has 14 residues. Germline CDR1 and CDR2: MDHEN and SYDVKM. The CDR3 loop reads CASRPGGGFDGYTF. The CDR3 DNA reads TGTGCCAGCAGACCCGGGGGAGGGTTCGATGGCTACACCTTC.

The chain employs TRBV5-5 and TRBJ2-7; 8 nucleotides match TRBD1. CDR3 length: 15 amino acids. Germline trimming cut 7 bases from V and 0 bases from J; bases unmatched to any gene: 9. Germline CDR1 and CDR2: SGHKS and YYEKEE (reference sequence). The CDR3 is CASEPGQGGSYEQYF. CDR3 nucleotide sequence: TGTGCCAGCGAACCCGGACAGGGCGGCTCCTACGAGCAGTACTTC.

The V gene is TRBV19, the J gene TRBJ1-5; TRBD1 matches 12 bases. Germline CDR1 is LNHDA and CDR2 is SQIVND (reference sequence). The CDR3 has 17 residues. V shed 10 bases and J 7 bases; nucleotides not matched to a gene: 17. The CDR3 DNA sequence: TGTGCCACCGACCCCGGGACAGGGGGCGGAATAAGGCAGCCCCAGCATTTT. Protein product: CATDPGTGGGIRQPQHF.

The rearrangement uses TRBV5-1 and TRBJ2-2; 8 nucleotides align to TRBD2. The CDR3 has 16 amino acids. CDR1 is SGHRS, CDR2 YFSETQ, per germline. J gave up 6 bases and V 2 bases, and 9 bases lay outside the gene matches. CDR3 amino acids: CASSFYTGGPSGELFF. CDR3 sequence (DNA): TGCGCCAGCAGCTTTTATACGGGAGGGCCCTCCGGGGAGCTGTTTTTT.

A word on this clone: The same CDR3 arises from other DNA sequences in this sample as well. The V and J genes are TRBV7-3 and TRBJ1-1; D gene ambiguous. Germline V lookup: CDR1 SGHTA, CDR2 FQGTGA. Deletions cut 2 bases from V and 1 base from J, with 5 bases between. This CDR3 has 13 amino acids. The CDR3 DNA follows: TGTGCCAGCAGCTTACACAGGAACACTGAAGCTTTCTTT. Its protein product is CASSLHRNTEAFF.

The V gene is TRBV19, the J gene TRBJ2-7; TRBD1 is a possible D gene (5 bases). Germline assignment: CDR1 LNHDA and CDR2 SQIVND (reference sequence). V was pared by 1 base and J by 3 bases, with 7 bases between. This CDR3 is built from 13 residues. The CDR3 is CASSIGQYYEQYF. CDR3 DNA: TGTGCCAGTAGTATAGGACAGTACTACGAGCAGTACTTC.

In nucleotides, the CDR3 is TGTGCCAGCAGACTCCGGGGGGGGCAGCCCCAGCATTTT. Its translation is CASRLRGGQPQHF. The V and J genes are TRBV6-6 and TRBJ1-5, with D maybe TRBD1 (5 bases). Germline loops: CDR1 MNHNY, CDR2 SVGAGI (reference sequence). This CDR3 spans 13 amino acids. The germline V and J ends were trimmed by 6 bases and 7 bases, with 13 bases remaining between them.

This clone was seen once. This chain joins TRBV7-2 and TRBJ1-2, with 8 nucleotides matching TRBD1. Trimming cost V 5 bases and J 0 bases; bases outside gene matches: 5. The CDR3 totals 15 residues. Germline V gene lookup returns CDR1 SGHTA and CDR2 FQGNSA. In DNA, the CDR3 is TGTGCCAGCAGCCTGGGACAGGCAGCTAACTATGGCTACACCTTC. It encodes CASSLGQAANYGYTF.

V and J are TRBV7-8 and TRBJ1-3; 8 positions agree with TRBD1. V was clipped by 0 bases and J by 2 bases; unmatched bases: 3. Germline loops: CDR1 SGHVS, CDR2 FQNEAQ. This CDR3 comprises 16 residues. Here the CDR3 reads CASSLAQGAPGNTIYF. The CDR3 coding sequence is TGTGCCAGCAGCTTAGCGCAGGGGGCCCCTGGAAACACCATATATTTT.

This clone was detected only a few times. V and J are TRBV7-3 and TRBJ1-2, with D maybe TRBD1 (6 bases). Germline CDR1 SGHTA, CDR2 FQGTGA. Deletions cut 5 bases from V and 5 bases from J, with 21 bases between. The CDR3 runs to 16 residues. The CDR3 DNA is TGTGCCAGCAGCCTACCAGGGGCCACCGGGGTATATGGCTACACCTTC. Amino acids: CASSLPGATGVYGYTF.

CDR3 nucleotides: TGTGCCAGCCACTTCGGCGGGAGTCTAAATGAGCAGTTCTTC. Translating gives CASHFGGSLNEQFF. V gene TRBV7-2 combines with J gene TRBJ2-1, with 7 bases lining up with TRBD2. The germline gives CDR1 SGHTA, CDR2 FQGNSA. CDR3 length equals 14 residues. The trim removed 8 bases at V and 7 bases at J, leaving 11 bases unmatched.

The rearrangement uses TRBV24-1 and TRBJ2-1; 13 bases line up with TRBD2. Germline V gene lookup returns CDR1 KGHDR and CDR2 SFDVKD. The junction had 17 bases not matched to a gene; V was cut back by 2 bases and J by 2 bases. The CDR3 totals 22 residues. The DNA for the CDR3 is TGTGCCACCAGTGATTCCCCGGCGGGACTAGCGGGATCCCACTCCCCCTACAATGAGCAGTTCTTC. As protein: CATSDSPAGLAGSHSPYNEQFF.

This chain joins TRBV2 and TRBJ1-1; 8 bases are a match to TRBD1. Trimming at V came to 3 bases and at J to 4 bases, leaving 10 bases not matched to a gene. There are 16 residues in the CDR3. Germline V CDR1 and CDR2: SNHLY, FYNNEI. This CDR3 is CASSDGNRGWVTEAFF. The CDR3 DNA is TGTGCCAGCAGTGATGGGAACAGGGGGTGGGTCACTGAAGCTTTCTTT.

V gene TRBV6-2 or TRBV6-3 combines with J gene TRBJ2-1, with a tentative D call TRBD1 (5 bases). The CDR3 extends over 15 amino acids. V was shortened by 5 bases and J by 3 bases, with 14 bases between the two germline ends. From germline, CDR1 is MNHEY and CDR2 SVGEGT. In DNA, the CDR3 is TGTGCCAGCAGTCCCAGGGCCTGGAACTACAATGAGCAGTTCTTC. Protein: CASSPRAWNYNEQFF.

The V gene is TRBV11-2, the J gene TRBJ1-2; D gene uncertain. The germline V and J ends were trimmed by 8 bases and 6 bases, with 16 bases remaining between them. The CDR3 is made up of 13 amino acids. CDR1 is SGHAT, CDR2 FQNNGV, per germline. The CDR3 region is CASSMTEVHGYTF. CDR3 nucleotides: TGTGCCAGCTCAATGACGGAGGTGCATGGCTACACCTTC.